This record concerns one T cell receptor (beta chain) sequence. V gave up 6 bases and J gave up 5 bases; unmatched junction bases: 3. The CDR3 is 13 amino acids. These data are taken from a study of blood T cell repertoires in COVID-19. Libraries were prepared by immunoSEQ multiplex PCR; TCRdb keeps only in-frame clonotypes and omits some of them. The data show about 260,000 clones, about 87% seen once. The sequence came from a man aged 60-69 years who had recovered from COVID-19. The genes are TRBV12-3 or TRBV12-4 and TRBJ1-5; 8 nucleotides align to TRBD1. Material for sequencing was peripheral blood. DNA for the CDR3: TGTGCCAGCAGGCCGGGACAGGATCAGCCCCAGCATTTT. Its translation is CASRPGQDQPQHF.